This T cell receptor (beta chain) was sequenced during a study of T-cell reconstitution after alpha-beta-depleted transplantation in children (dated by TCRdb to 2015 to 2016). Broadly, across the study: The study quantitatively tracked T-cell immune reconstitution after TCRalphabeta/CD19-depleted allogeneic hematopoietic cell transplantation in children using TCR repertoire profiling.

In the case of this clonotype: The antigen it binds to is not known. A junction end diverges from the germline sequence, so it may reflect a read error.

The CDR3 holds 14 amino acids from the cysteine to the phenylalanine. Only the CDR3 DNA is retained, 42 bases long and in frame from the first base. The germline V gene gives CDR1 as SGHRS and CDR2 as YFSETQ. The library came from PCR. Sequencing was carried out with an Illumina HiSeq 2500. TCR library preparation used molecular barcoding, with unique molecular identifiers applied to normalize quantification of the TCRbeta repertoire. The public reads were reanalyzed by TCRdb: fastp trimming at Q25, MiXCR alignment, in-frame beta chains only. CDR3 protein sequences are deduplicated, and each keeps its most common genes and DNA. The sample profile shows hundreds of thousands of distinct CDR3 sequences; about 11% of them were found once. The top ten clonotypes cover around 3% of the sample.

The rearrangement joined TRBV5-1 to TRBJ2-7, with 11 middle bases fitting TRBD1. The receptor's source is a human donor who donated a stem cell graft to a child with acute lymphoblastic leukemia. This material consisted of PBMCs from the stem cell graft donor, taken from the stem cell graft. The nucleotide sequence reads TGCGCCAGCAACTTACCGGGACAGGGGGATCATGAGTGCTTC. It specifies CASNLPGQGDHECF. When the CDR3 is completed using the reference TRBV5-1 and TRBJ2-7 genes on either side, the full variable domain is KAGVTQTPRYLIKTRGQQVTLSCSPISGHRSVSWYQQTPGQGLQFLFEYFSETQRNKGNFPGRFSGRQFSNSRSEMNVSTLELGDSALYLCASNLPGQGDHECFGPGTRLTVT.